These 23 T cell receptor beta chains share one sample of origin, sequenced in a study of molecular identifiers for immune sequencing clone quantification. TCRdb reprocessed the PCR reads with MiXCR, giving one entry per CDR3 protein. Of 460,000 or so distinct CDR3 sequences in the sample, roughly 25% were seen once. Sequenced material: naive CD8+ T cells from blood, with Jurkat cell RNA spiked in. Sample subset: FACS-sorted CD8+CD4-CCR7+CD45RA+ naive T cells. The receptors here all came from a human donor in good health. Some libraries in this study had Jurkat cell RNA spiked in.

This chain connects TRBV20-1 to TRBJ2-3; TRBD2 is a possible D gene (6 bases). The V end was cut by 8 bases, the J end by 5 bases, with 17 bases between. Germline CDR1 reads DFQATT; CDR2 reads SNEGSKA (reference sequence). The CDR3 spans 13 residues. The CDR3 protein is CSITGERKDTQYF. The CDR3 DNA sequence: TGCAGTATCACGGGAGAGCGAAAAGATACGCAGTATTTT.

This clonotype occurred many times. The V gene is TRBV6-2 or TRBV6-3, the J gene TRBJ2-3; 12 nucleotides agree with TRBD2. Germline loops: CDR1 MNHEY, CDR2 SVGEGT. V shed 8 bases and J 6 bases; nucleotides not matched to a gene: 3. CDR3 length equals 13 residues. This CDR3 is CASSGLAGDTQYF. DNA of the CDR3: TGTGCCAGCTCCGGACTAGCGGGGGATACGCAGTATTTT.

J is TRBJ1-6 and V is TRBV7-9; no definite D call. CDR1 and CDR2 from the germline V gene are SEHNR and FQNEAQ (reference sequence). The length of the CDR3 is 12 residues. The V end was cut by 4 bases, the J end by 10 bases, with 8 bases between. The CDR3 reads CASSSPPSPLHF. The CDR3 region has the DNA TGTGCCAGCAGCTCCCCCCCCTCACCCCTCCACTTT.

The chain is built from TRBV7-9 and TRBJ1-5; tentatively, D is TRBD1 (5 bases). CDR1 is SEHNR, CDR2 FQNEAQ, per germline (reference sequence). Trimming pared 1 base from V and 0 bases from J, leaving 16 bases between. This CDR3 region has 18 residues. CDR3 protein: CASSLGPGQGISNQPQHF. CDR3 DNA sequence: TGTGCCAGCAGCTTAGGCCCCGGACAAGGGATTAGCAATCAGCCCCAGCATTTT.

Regarding this clonotype: A much more abundant neighbour one base away suggests this may be a read error. The V gene is TRBV3-1, the J gene TRBJ2-6; no firm D call. This CDR3 spans 17 amino acids. The V gene's germline CDR1 is LGHDT and CDR2 YNNKEL (reference sequence). Written as DNA, the CDR3 is TGTGCCAGCGGCCAAGTTACTACAATAGCTGGGGCCAACGTCCTGACTTTC. It yields the protein CASGQVTTIAGANVLTF.

This chain connects TRBV20-1 to TRBJ1-1; TRBD1 matches at 10 bases. The V and J ends lost 3 bases and 5 bases, in that order; junction bases with no gene match: 6. The germline V gene encodes CDR1 DFQATT and CDR2 SNEGSKA (reference sequence). This CDR3 comprises 14 residues. The CDR3 DNA follows: TGCAGTGCTAGCATGACAGGGGGCTGGACTGAAGCTTTCTTT. This sequence encodes CSASMTGGWTEAFF.

The chain links TRBV11-3 to TRBJ2-1; the D gene is possibly TRBD2 (6 bases). This CDR3 has 17 residues. The V and J ends lost 4 bases and 1 base respectively, with 17 bases between them. Germline V lookup: CDR1 SGHNT, CDR2 YENEEA. CDR3 nucleotides: TGTGCCAGCAGCTCCGGGACTTACCCTGGTTCCTACAATGAGCAGTTCTTC. It is translated as CASSSGTYPGSYNEQFF.

This clonotype was counted many times. The V and J genes are TRBV28 and TRBJ2-7; TRBD2 matches at 14 bases. Unmatched junction bases numbered 3, after V lost 3 bases and J lost 2 bases. The CDR3 is 16 residues long. Germline loops: CDR1 MDHEN, CDR2 SYDVKM. The CDR3: CASSFRLAGGPYEQYF. Here the CDR3 DNA reads TGTGCCAGCAGTTTTCGACTAGCGGGAGGGCCCTACGAGCAGTACTTC. The full variable domain, rest sourced from reference TRBV28 and TRBJ2-7, is DVKVTQSSRYLVKRTGEKVFLECVQDMDHENMFWYRQDPGLGLRLIYFSYDVKMKEKGDIPEGYSVSREKKERFSLILESASTNQTSMYLCASSFRLAGGPYEQYFGPGTRLTVT.

Comments on this clonotype: A much more abundant neighbour one base away suggests this may be a read error. The chain combines TRBV4-3 with TRBJ2-7; 8 bases are a match to TRBD2. The CDR3 runs to 17 residues. Germline V gene sequence: CDR1 LGHNA, CDR2 YSLEER. As DNA, the CDR3 is TGCGCCAGCAGCCAAGATACAGTGTCGGGAGGGCCCGACGAGCAGCACTTC. Protein: CASSQDTVSGGPDEQHF.

The V and J genes are TRBV19 and TRBJ1-5, with D possibly being TRBD1 (5 bases). Germline CDR1 and CDR2: LNHDA and SQIVND (reference sequence). The CDR3 extends over 16 amino acids. V shed 1 base and J shed 1 base, with 11 bases lying between them. In DNA form, the CDR3 reads TGTGCCAGTAGTATAGTTCGGACACCGAGCAATCAGCCCCAGCATTTT. This gives the protein CASSIVRTPSNQPQHF.

V gene TRBV27 combines with J gene TRBJ2-5; D perhaps matches TRBD2 (5 bases). The ends were cut back, 3 bases at V and 5 bases at J, with 10 bases in the middle. The CDR3 has 13 amino acids. Germline V gene lookup returns CDR1 MNHEY and CDR2 SMNVEV (reference sequence). The CDR3: CASSFGGLETQYF. The CDR3 region has the DNA TGTGCCAGCAGTTTCGGAGGACTGGAGACCCAGTACTTC.

The chain combines TRBV5-6 with TRBJ2-7; TRBD1 is a possible D gene (6 bases). Per the germline V gene, CDR1 is SGHDT and CDR2 is YYEEEE. V gave up 0 bases and J gave up 4 bases, with 23 bases separating them. The CDR3 covers 18 residues. The CDR3 reads CASSLVEDRRKSKYEQYF. The CDR3 coding sequence is TGTGCCAGCAGCTTGGTAGAGGACAGAAGAAAATCAAAGTACGAGCAGTACTTC. Drawing the rest from reference TRBV5-6 and TRBJ2-7, the complete variable domain is DAGVTQSPTHLIKTRGQQVTLRCSPKSGHDTVSWYQQALGQGPQFIFQYYEEEERQRGNFPDRFSGHQFPNYSSELNVNALLLGDSALYLCASSLVEDRRKSKYEQYFGPGTRLTVT.

This clonotype was picked up many times. The CDR3 here is CASSYSGSGAYEQYF. CDR3 sequence (DNA): TGTGCCAGCAGTTACTCGGGGTCCGGGGCCTACGAGCAGTACTTC. This chain connects TRBV6-6 to TRBJ2-7, with D tentatively TRBD2 (5 bases). The germline V and J ends were trimmed by 0 bases and 2 bases, with 11 bases remaining between them. CDR3 length: 15 amino acids. The germline V gene encodes CDR1 MNHNY and CDR2 SVGAGI (reference sequence).

CDR3 nucleotides: TGTGCCAGCAGCCGACTTACAGGGGACCACGAGCAGTACTTC. Protein product: CASSRLTGDHEQYF. The chain recombines TRBV7-6 with TRBJ2-7; 7 bases are shared with TRBD1. Germline CDR1 reads SGHVS; CDR2 reads FNYEAQ. The CDR3 is made up of 14 amino acids. J was trimmed by 5 bases and V by 5 bases; bases with no gene match: 9.

About this clonotype: Likely a read error: the CDR3 ends without its conserved phenylalanine or tryptophan. The genes are TRBV9 and TRBJ2-2; D remains unclear. Germline CDR1 reads SGDLS; CDR2 reads YYNGEE. V lost 0 bases and J lost 1, with 4 bases in between. The CDR3 totals 14 residues. DNA for the CDR3: TGTGCCAGCAGCGTAGGCCGGAACACCGGGGAGCTGTTTTTA. Its protein is CASSVGRNTGELFL.

This clonotype was counted between two and nine times. The chain carries TRBV2 and TRBJ1-4, with 7 nucleotides matching TRBD1. V gave up 6 bases and J gave up 4 bases; unmatched junction bases: 5. This CDR3 region has 14 residues. Germline V CDR1 and CDR2: SNHLY, FYNNEI. The CDR3 nucleotides read TGTGCCAGCAGGATGGGACAGTTTAATGAAAAACTGTTTTTT. Protein product: CASRMGQFNEKLFF.

The chain carries TRBV6-5 and TRBJ1-5; TRBD1 agrees at 8 bases. Trimming at V came to 10 bases and at J to 6 bases, leaving 11 bases not matched to a gene. The CDR3 extends over 14 amino acids. Germline V gene sequence: CDR1 MNHEY, CDR2 SVGAGI. The CDR3, as DNA: TGTGCCAACAGCGACGACAGGGGACGTCAGCCCCAGCATTTT. As protein: CANSDDRGRQPQHF.

This clonotype was seen a few times. J is TRBJ2-3 and V is TRBV7-3; D ambiguous. CDR3 length: 13 amino acids. V dropped 5 bases and J dropped 3 bases, with 9 bases sitting between them. Germline-derived CDR1 and CDR2 are SGHTA and FQGTGA. The CDR3 coding sequence is TGTGCCAGCAGCCCTGGTAATACAGATACGCAGTATTTT. It yields the protein CASSPGNTDTQYF.

A remark on this clonotype: One base away lies a much larger clone, so this may be a sequencing read error. The chain recombines TRBV4-3 with TRBJ2-1, with 10 bases fitting TRBD1. Germline V CDR1 and CDR2: LGHNA, YSLEER. The CDR3 sequence is 14 residues long. V trimming: 3 bases; J trimming: 6 bases; junction bases outside the gene matches: 2. The CDR3 protein is CASSQGTGANEQFF. CDR3 bases: TGCGCCAGCAGCCAGGGGACAGGGGCCAATGAGCAGTTCTTC.

Worth noting for this clonotype: A much larger clone lies one base from this, so it may be a read error. This chain uses TRBV12-3 or TRBV12-4 with TRBJ1-4; D remains ambiguous. The CDR3 is made up of 15 amino acids. V lost 3 bases and J lost 7, with 15 bases in between. The CDR3 bases are TGTGCCAGCAGTTTGGTCGGGAACGAAGTTGAAAAACTGTTTTTT. Its protein is CASSLVGNEVEKLFF.

CDR3 protein: CAWRVLGANTQYF. The CDR3 DNA is TGTGCCTGGAGGGTACTTGGGGCAAATACGCAGTATTTT. This sequence joins TRBV30 and TRBJ2-3, with D possibly being TRBD1 (5 bases). V was clipped by 3 bases and J by 7 bases, with 14 bases between them. The CDR3 is 13 residues long. The V gene's germline CDR1 is GTSNPN and CDR2 SVGIG (reference sequence).

This sequence joins TRBV13 and TRBJ2-2; TRBD1 agrees at 8 bases. The junction had 5 bases not matched to a gene; V was cut back by 5 bases and J by 3 bases. CDR1 is PRHDT and CDR2 is FYEKMQ in the germline V gene (reference sequence). This CDR3 region has 15 residues. CDR3 loop: CASSTDRVDTGELFF. CDR3 nucleotides: TGTGCCAGCAGCACGGACAGGGTCGACACCGGGGAGCTGTTTTTT.

About this clonotype: This may stem from a read error, because a much larger clone lies one nucleotide away. The chain recombines TRBV7-2 with TRBJ1-2; no definite D call. The CDR3 extends over 14 amino acids. Germline V gene data show CDR1 as SGHTA and CDR2 as FQGNSA. Trimming cost V 1 base and J 4 bases, with 10 bases left between them. The CDR3 loop reads CASSLGIAFYGYTF. CDR3 nucleotides: TGTGCCAGCAGCTTAGGGATAGCCTTCTATGGCTACACCTTC. The whole variable domain, filled in from reference TRBV7-2 and TRBJ1-2, reads GAGVSQSPSNKVTEKGKDVELRCDPISGHTALYWYRQSLGQGLEFLIYFQGNSAPDKSGLPSDRFSAERTGGSVSTLTIQRTQQEDSAVYLCASSLGIAFYGYTFGSGTRLTVV.